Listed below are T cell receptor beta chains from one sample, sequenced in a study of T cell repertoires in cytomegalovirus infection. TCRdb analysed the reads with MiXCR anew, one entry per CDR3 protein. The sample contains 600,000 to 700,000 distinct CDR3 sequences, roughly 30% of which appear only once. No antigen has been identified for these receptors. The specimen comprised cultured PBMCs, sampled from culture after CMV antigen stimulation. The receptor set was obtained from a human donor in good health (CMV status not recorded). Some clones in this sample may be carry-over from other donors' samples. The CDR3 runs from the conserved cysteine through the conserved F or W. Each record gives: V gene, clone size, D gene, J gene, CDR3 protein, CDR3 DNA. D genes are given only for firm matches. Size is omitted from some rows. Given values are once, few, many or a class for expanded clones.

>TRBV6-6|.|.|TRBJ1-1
CASSVIQANTEAFF
TGTGCCAGCAGTGTAATACAAGCGAACACTGAAGCTTTCTTT
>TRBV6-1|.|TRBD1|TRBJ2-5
CASNQGAGETQYF
TGTGCCAGCAACCAGGGGGCGGGAGAGACCCAGTACTTC
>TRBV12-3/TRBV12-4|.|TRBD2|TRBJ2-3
CASSPTSGRNTQYF
TGTGCCAGCAGCCCGACTAGCGGGAGGAATACGCAGTATTTT
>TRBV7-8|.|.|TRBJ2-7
CASREGGSYEQYF
TGTGCCAGCAGGGAGGGGGGCTCCTACGAGCAGTACTTC
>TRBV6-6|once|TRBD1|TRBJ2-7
CASSYRRTGGEQYF
TGTGCCAGCAGTTACCGCAGGACAGGGGGTGAGCAGTACTTC
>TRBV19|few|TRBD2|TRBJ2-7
CASSMGGAGTYEQYF
TGTGCCAGTAGTATGGGAGGGGCTGGGACCTACGAGCAGTACTTC
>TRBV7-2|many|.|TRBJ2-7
CASSPHMESYEQYF
TGTGCCAGCAGCCCACACATGGAATCCTACGAGCAGTACTTC
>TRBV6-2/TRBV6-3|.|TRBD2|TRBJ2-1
CASSWTGTSGSNEQFF
TGTGCCAGCAGTTGGACCGGGACTAGCGGGAGTAATGAGCAGTTCTTC
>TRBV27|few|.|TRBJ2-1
CASSPERVSYNEQFF
TGTGCCAGCAGTCCCGAGCGGGTTAGTTACAATGAGCAGTTCTTC
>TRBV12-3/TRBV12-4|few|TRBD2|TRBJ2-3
CASSTTTSGGPDTQYF
TGTGCCAGCAGCACGACGACTAGCGGGGGGCCAGATACGCAGTATTTT
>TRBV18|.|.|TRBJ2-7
CASSRWGYEQYF
TGTGCCAGCTCAAGATGGGGCTACGAGCAGTACTTC
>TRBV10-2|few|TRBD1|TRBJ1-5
CASKDRVDQPQHF
TGCGCCAGCAAGGACAGGGTTGATCAGCCCCAGCATTTT
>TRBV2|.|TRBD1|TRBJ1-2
CASNQGARGYTF
TGTGCCAGCAACCAGGGGGCGCGGGGCTACACCTTC
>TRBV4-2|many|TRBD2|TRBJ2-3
CASSDLAGGGTDTQYF
TGTGCCAGCAGCGACTTAGCGGGGGGGGGCACAGATACGCAGTATTTT
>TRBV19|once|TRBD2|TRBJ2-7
CASSPGTNYEQYF
TGTGCCAGTAGCCCGGGGACTAACTACGAGCAGTACTTC
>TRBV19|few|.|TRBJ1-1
CATREGAEAFF
TGTGCCACCCGGGAGGGGGCTGAAGCTTTCTTT
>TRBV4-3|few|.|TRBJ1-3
CASSQDSGSPVYF
TGCGCCAGCAGCCAAGATTCAGGGTCCCCTGTATATTTT
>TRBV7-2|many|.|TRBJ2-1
CASAPKTDSYNEQFF
TGTGCCAGCGCGCCCAAAACAGACTCCTACAATGAGCAGTTCTTC
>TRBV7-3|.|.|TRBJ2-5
CASSLGFTIQETQYF
TGTGCCAGCAGCTTAGGCTTCACCATCCAAGAGACCCAGTACTTC
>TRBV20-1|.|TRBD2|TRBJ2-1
CSARVETSGYNEQFF
TGCAGTGCTAGAGTGGAAACTAGCGGGTACAATGAGCAGTTCTTC
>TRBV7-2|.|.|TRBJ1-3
CASSLALVGSGNTIYF
TGTGCCAGCAGCTTAGCCCTAGTGGGCTCTGGAAACACCATATATTTT
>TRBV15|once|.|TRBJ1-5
CATSRAPLMGQHF
TGTGCCACCAGCAGAGCTCCTTTAATGGGCCAGCATTTT
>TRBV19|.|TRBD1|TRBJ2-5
CASSFSSDRGETQYF
TGTGCCAGTAGTTTCTCCTCGGACAGGGGAGAGACCCAGTACTTC
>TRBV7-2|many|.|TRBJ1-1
CASRLDGRTEAFF
TGTGCCAGCAGGTTAGATGGCCGCACTGAAGCTTTCTTT
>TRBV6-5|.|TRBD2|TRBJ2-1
CASSGGTSGMGDEQFF
TGTGCCAGCAGCGGGGGGACTAGCGGTATGGGGGATGAGCAGTTCTTC
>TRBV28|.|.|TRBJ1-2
CASSFLIGQIYTF
TGTGCCAGCAGTTTCTTGATAGGACAGATCTACACCTTC
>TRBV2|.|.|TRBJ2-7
CASSLRTEASYEQYF
TGTGCCAGCAGCTTGAGGACAGAAGCCTCCTACGAGCAGTACTTC
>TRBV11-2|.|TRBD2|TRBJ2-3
CATSLAGTDTQYF
TGTGCCACCTCACTAGCGGGCACAGATACGCAGTATTTT
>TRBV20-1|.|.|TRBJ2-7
CSARDPQTSYEQYF
TGCAGTGCTAGAGATCCACAAACCTCCTACGAGCAGTACTTC
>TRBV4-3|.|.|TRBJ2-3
CASSQDYTDTQYF
TGCGCCAGCAGCCAAGACTACACAGATACGCAGTATTTT
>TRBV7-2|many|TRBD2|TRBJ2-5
CASSEGLAGGGETQYF
TGTGCCAGCAGCGAAGGACTAGCGGGTGGGGGGGAGACCCAGTACTTC
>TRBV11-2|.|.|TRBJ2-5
CASNPELAETQYF
TGTGCCAGCAACCCCGAGCTAGCAGAGACCCAGTACTTC
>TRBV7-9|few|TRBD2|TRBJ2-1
CASSFWTSRNEQFF
TGTGCCAGCAGCTTCTGGACTAGTCGTAATGAGCAGTTCTTC
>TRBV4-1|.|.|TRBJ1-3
CASSPIPAASGNTIYF
TGCGCCAGCAGCCCGATACCGGCAGCCTCTGGAAACACCATATATTTT
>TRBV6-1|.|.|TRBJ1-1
CASSEWGLGAEAFF
TGTGCCAGCAGTGAGTGGGGGCTGGGGGCTGAAGCTTTCTTT
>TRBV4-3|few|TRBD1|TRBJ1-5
CASSHQTGPNQPQHF
TGCGCCAGCAGCCACCAGACAGGGCCCAATCAGCCCCAGCATTTT
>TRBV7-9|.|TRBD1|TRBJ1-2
CASSFGQGVSGYTF
TGTGCCAGCAGCTTTGGACAGGGGGTTTCTGGCTACACCTTC
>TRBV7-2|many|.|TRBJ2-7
CASGGVGPLVEQYF
TGTGCCAGCGGAGGAGTCGGCCCATTAGTCGAGCAGTACTTC
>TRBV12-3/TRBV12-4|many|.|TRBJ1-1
CASSPPQDSATEAFF
TGTGCCAGCAGCCCTCCGCAGGACAGTGCCACTGAAGCTTTCTTT
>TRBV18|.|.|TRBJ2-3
CASSHPGATDTQYF
TGTGCCAGCTCACATCCAGGGGCCACAGATACGCAGTATTTT
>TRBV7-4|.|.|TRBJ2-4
CASSGSPQNIQYF
TGTGCCAGCAGCGGCTCACCCCAAAACATTCAGTACTTC
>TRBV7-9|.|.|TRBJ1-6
CASSLDGLPLHF
TGTGCCAGCAGCTTAGACGGTCTCCCCCTCCACTTT
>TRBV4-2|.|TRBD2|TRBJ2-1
CASSLPGLANEQFF
TGTGCCAGCAGCCTCCCGGGACTAGCCAATGAGCAGTTCTTC
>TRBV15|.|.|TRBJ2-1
CATSTHKGDTEQFF
TGTGCCACCAGCACCCACAAAGGGGACACTGAGCAGTTCTTC
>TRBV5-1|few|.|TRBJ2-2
CASSLRQPRGELFF
TGCGCCAGCAGCTTGCGGCAGCCAAGAGGGGAGCTGTTTTTT
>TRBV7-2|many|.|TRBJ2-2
CASSTANTGELFF
TGTGCCAGCAGCACCGCCAACACCGGGGAGCTGTTTTTT
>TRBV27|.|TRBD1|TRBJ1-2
CASSPLTGLYGYTF
TGTGCCAGCAGCCCTCTGACAGGGCTCTATGGCTACACCTTC
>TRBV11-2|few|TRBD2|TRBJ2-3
CASSPPGLAGVNTQYF
TGTGCCAGCAGCCCACCCGGACTAGCGGGAGTAAATACGCAGTATTTT
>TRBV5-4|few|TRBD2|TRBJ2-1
CASKRLARTEQFF
TGTGCCAGCAAGAGACTAGCGCGAACTGAGCAGTTCTTC
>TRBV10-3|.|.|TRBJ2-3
CAISELPPGTSTDTQYF
TGTGCCATCAGTGAGTTACCTCCCGGGACTAGCACAGATACGCAGTATTTT
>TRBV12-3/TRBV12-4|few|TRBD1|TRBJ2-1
CASSRTGVAFNEQFF
TGTGCCAGCAGCCGGACAGGGGTCGCTTTCAATGAGCAGTTCTTC
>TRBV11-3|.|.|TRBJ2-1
CASSPNGAGHTDEQFF
TGTGCCAGCAGCCCTAACGGAGCGGGACATACGGATGAGCAGTTCTTC
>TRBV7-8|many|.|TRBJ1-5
CASRRGTNSNQPQHF
TGTGCCAGCAGAAGGGGAACTAATAGCAATCAGCCCCAGCATTTT
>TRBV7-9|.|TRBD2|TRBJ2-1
CASSYRKKASGRIGNNEQFF
TGTGCCAGCAGCTACCGAAAGAAGGCTAGCGGGAGGATCGGGAACAATGAGCAGTTCTTC
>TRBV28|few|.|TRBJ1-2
CASSLSGGRGDGYTF
TGTGCCAGCAGCCTCTCCGGGGGGCGGGGAGACGGCTACACCTTC